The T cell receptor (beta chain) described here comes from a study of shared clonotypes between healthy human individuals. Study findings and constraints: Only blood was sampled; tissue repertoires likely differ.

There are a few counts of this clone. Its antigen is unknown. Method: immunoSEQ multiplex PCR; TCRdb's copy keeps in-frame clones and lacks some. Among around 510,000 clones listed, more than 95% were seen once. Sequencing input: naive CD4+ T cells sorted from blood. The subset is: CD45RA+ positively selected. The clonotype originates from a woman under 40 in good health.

The chain's CDR3 is CASSSTDEQYF. The CDR3 DNA is TGTGCCAGCAGTTCGACCGACGAGCAGTACTTC. The chain employs TRBV28 and TRBJ2-7, with D hard to call. Between the trimmed V and J ends, which lost 4 bases and 5 bases, there was a span of 6 bases. The CDR3 has 11 residues. Germline V gene data show CDR1 as MDHEN and CDR2 as SYDVKM.